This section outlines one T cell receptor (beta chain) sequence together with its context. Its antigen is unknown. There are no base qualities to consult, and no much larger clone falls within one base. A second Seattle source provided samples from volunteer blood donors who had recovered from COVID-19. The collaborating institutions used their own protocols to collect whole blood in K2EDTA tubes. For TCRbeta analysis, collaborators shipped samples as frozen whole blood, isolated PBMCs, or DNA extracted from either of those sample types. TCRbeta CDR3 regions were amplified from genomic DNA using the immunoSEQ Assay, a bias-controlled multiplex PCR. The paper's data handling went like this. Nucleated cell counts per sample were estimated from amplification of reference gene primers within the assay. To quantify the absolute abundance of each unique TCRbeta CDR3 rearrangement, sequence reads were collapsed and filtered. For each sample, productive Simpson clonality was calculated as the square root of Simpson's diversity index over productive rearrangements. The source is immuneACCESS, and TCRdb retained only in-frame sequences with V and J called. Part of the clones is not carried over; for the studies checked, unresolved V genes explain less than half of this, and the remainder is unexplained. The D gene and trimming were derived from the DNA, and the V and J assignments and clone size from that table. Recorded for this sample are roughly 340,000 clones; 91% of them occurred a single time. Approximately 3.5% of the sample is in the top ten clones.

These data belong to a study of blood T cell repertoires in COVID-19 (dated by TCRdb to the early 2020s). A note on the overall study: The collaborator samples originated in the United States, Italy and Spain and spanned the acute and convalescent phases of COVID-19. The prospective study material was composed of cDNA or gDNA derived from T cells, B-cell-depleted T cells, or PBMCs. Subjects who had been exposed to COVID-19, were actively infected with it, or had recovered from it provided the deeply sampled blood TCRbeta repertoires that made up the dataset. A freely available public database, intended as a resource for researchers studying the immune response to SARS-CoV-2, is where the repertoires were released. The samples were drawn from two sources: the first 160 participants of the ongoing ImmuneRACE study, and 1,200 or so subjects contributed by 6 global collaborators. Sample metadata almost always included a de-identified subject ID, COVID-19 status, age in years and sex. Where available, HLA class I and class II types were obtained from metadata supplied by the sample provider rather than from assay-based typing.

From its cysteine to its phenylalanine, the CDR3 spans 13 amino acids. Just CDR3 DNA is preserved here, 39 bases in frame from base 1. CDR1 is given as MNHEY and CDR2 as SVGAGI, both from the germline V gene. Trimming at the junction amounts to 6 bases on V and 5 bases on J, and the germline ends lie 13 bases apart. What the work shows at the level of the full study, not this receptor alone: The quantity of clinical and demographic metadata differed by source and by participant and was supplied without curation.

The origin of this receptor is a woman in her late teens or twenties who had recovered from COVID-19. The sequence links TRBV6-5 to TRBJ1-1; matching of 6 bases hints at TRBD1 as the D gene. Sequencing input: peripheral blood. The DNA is TGTGCCAGCAGATCGGGGGGCTCGACTGAAGCTTTCTTT. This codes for CASRSGGSTEAFF.